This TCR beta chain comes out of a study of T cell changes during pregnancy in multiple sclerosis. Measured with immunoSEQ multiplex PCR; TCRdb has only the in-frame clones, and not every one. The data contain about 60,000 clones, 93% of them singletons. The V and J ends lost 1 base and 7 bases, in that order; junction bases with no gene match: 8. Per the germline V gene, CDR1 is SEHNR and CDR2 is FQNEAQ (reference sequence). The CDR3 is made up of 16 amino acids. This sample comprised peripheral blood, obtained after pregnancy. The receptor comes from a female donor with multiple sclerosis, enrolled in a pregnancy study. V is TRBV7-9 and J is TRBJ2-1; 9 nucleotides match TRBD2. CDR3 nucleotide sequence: TGTGCCAGCAGCTTAGTCGGGACTAGCAGGGGTAATGAGCAGTTCTTC. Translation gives CASSLVGTSRGNEQFF.